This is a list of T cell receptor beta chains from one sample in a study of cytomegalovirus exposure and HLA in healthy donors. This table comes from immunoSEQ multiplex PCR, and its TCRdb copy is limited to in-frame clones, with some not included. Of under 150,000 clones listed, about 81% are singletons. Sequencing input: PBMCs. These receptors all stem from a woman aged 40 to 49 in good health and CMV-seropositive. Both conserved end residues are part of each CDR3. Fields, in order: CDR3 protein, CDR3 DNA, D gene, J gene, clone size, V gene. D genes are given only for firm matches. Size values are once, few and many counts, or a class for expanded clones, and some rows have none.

CASSLGSGENSPLHF	TGTGCCAGCAGCTTAGGGTCCGGGGAAAATTCACCCCTCCACTTT	NA	TRBJ1-6	NA	TRBV5-4
CASMTAKETQYF	TGTGCCAGCATGACAGCAAAAGAGACCCAGTACTTC	NA	TRBJ2-5	NA	TRBV28
CAWEGQGNEKLFF	TGTGCCTGGGAGGGACAGGGTAATGAAAAACTGTTTTTT	TRBD1	TRBJ1-4	NA	TRBV30
CASRTTLTGRFAEAFF	TGTGCCAGCAGAACTACCCTGACAGGGAGGTTCGCTGAAGCTTTCTTT	TRBD1	TRBJ1-1	NA	TRBV28
CASSDSTLAGVQETQYF	TGTGCCAGCAGTGACTCGACCCTAGCGGGAGTGCAAGAGACCCAGTACTTC	TRBD2	TRBJ2-5	NA	TRBV6-4
CASSARDTEAFF	TGTGCCAGCAGCGCCCGGGACACTGAAGCTTTCTTT	NA	TRBJ1-1	NA	TRBV9
CASRGSGAYNSPLHF	TGTGCCAGCCGGGGATCAGGGGCCTATAATTCACCCCTCCACTTT	NA	TRBJ1-6	NA	TRBV6-5
CASSLYRETQYF	TGTGCCAGCAGCTTATACAGGGAGACCCAGTACTTC	NA	TRBJ2-5	NA	TRBV11-1
CASSLATQETQYF	TGCGCCAGCAGCTTGGCAACACAAGAGACCCAGTACTTC	NA	TRBJ2-5	once	TRBV5-1
CASSELGGSQLDKETQYF	TGTGCCAGCAGTGAACTCGGCGGGAGCCAACTAGACAAAGAGACCCAGTACTTC	TRBD2	TRBJ2-5	NA	TRBV25-1
CASSTQTEQFF	TGTGCCAGCAGTACCCAGACAGAGCAGTTCTTC	NA	TRBJ2-1	NA	TRBV6-6
CASTLRGGQGDEQYF	TGCGCCAGCACCTTACGGGGGGGACAGGGGGACGAGCAGTACTTC	TRBD1	TRBJ2-7	NA	TRBV5-1
CASSPSLAGAYEQYF	TGTGCCAGCAGTCCCTCTCTAGCGGGGGCCTACGAGCAGTACTTC	TRBD2	TRBJ2-7	NA	TRBV27
CASSMRGAGELFF	TGTGCCAGTAGTATGAGAGGAGCCGGGGAGCTGTTTTTT	NA	TRBJ2-2	NA	TRBV19
CASSLFAYLHF	TGTGCCAGCAGCTTATTTGCCTACCTGCACTTC	NA	TRBJ2-7	NA	TRBV11-2
CASSVRTAIMNTEAFF	TGTGCCAGCAGTGTACGGACAGCTATCATGAACACTGAAGCTTTCTTT	NA	TRBJ1-1	few	TRBV6-1
CASSQVKVRTGEQYF	TGTGCCAGCAGCCAAGTAAAGGTGCGAACAGGCGAGCAGTACTTC	NA	TRBJ2-7	NA	TRBV14
CASSSGQPPYEQYF	TGTGCCAGCAGCTCGGGACAGCCCCCCTACGAGCAGTACTTC	TRBD1	TRBJ2-7	NA	TRBV7-3
CASSQVPLNSPQHF	TGCGCCAGCAGCCAAGTCCCTCTTAATTCGCCCCAGCATTTT	NA	TRBJ1-5	NA	TRBV4-1
CASSPPGTSGGSYEQYF	TGTGCCAGCAGTCCCCCCGGGACTAGCGGGGGTTCCTACGAGCAGTACTTC	TRBD2	TRBJ2-7	NA	TRBV27
CASSLPGNTIYF	TGTGCCAGCAGTCTCCCCGGGAACACCATATATTTT	NA	TRBJ1-3	NA	TRBV6-6
CASSPGTSGQSYNEQFF	TGTGCCAGCAGTCCGGGGACTAGCGGTCAGTCCTACAATGAGCAGTTCTTC	TRBD2	TRBJ2-1	NA	TRBV27
CASSLDRAANQPQHF	TGTGCCAGCAGCCTTGACAGGGCGGCCAATCAGCCCCAGCATTTT	TRBD1	TRBJ1-5	once	TRBV7-2
CASSFRSTDTQYF	TGTGCCAGCAGCTTCCGTAGCACAGATACGCAGTATTTT	NA	TRBJ2-3	NA	TRBV13
CASSVGGTGSQETQYF	TGTGCCAGCAGCGTAGGAGGGACAGGGTCCCAAGAGACCCAGTACTTC	TRBD1	TRBJ2-5	NA	TRBV9
CASSEYRGAEETQYF	TGTGCCAGCAGTGAATACCGCGGGGCCGAAGAGACCCAGTACTTC	NA	TRBJ2-5	NA	TRBV25-1
CASSLVRLHSYNEQFF	TGCGCCAGCAGCTTGGTGCGACTTCACTCCTACAATGAGCAGTTCTTC	NA	TRBJ2-1	few	TRBV5-1
CSVETSGSYEQYF	TGCAGCGTGGAGACTAGCGGCTCCTACGAGCAGTACTTC	TRBD2	TRBJ2-7	NA	TRBV29-1
CASSLVGLGGSGNTIYF	TGTGCCAGCAGCTTAGTCGGCTTGGGGGGCTCTGGAAACACCATATATTTT	NA	TRBJ1-3	NA	TRBV7-8
CASSMKGVESYGYTF	TGCGCCAGCAGTATGAAGGGAGTAGAGTCCTATGGCTACACCTTC	NA	TRBJ1-2	once	TRBV5-1
CAWTIFEGYRPSYGYTF	TGTGCCTGGACTATCTTTGAGGGATACCGGCCTTCCTATGGCTACACCTTC	NA	TRBJ1-2	few	TRBV30
CASTRTGAYTEAFF	TGTGCCAGCACACGGACAGGGGCGTACACTGAAGCTTTCTTT	TRBD1	TRBJ1-1	NA	TRBV28
CASSSGPNEKLFF	TGCGCCAGCAGCTCCGGTCCTAATGAAAAACTGTTTTTT	NA	TRBJ1-4	NA	TRBV5-1
CASSSLQGTSGYEQYF	TGTGCCAGCAGCTCACTTCAAGGGACTAGCGGATACGAGCAGTACTTC	TRBD2	TRBJ2-7	few	TRBV5-6
CASSPRTVISYEQYF	TGTGCCAGCAGTCCCCGGACAGTAATCTCCTACGAGCAGTACTTC	NA	TRBJ2-7	few	TRBV6-1
CASHRGSNQPQHF	TGTGCCAGCCACAGGGGTAGCAATCAGCCCCAGCATTTT	TRBD1	TRBJ1-5	NA	TRBV2
CASSLDRGVGQPQHF	TGTGCCAGCAGCTTAGACAGGGGCGTAGGGCAGCCCCAGCATTTT	TRBD1	TRBJ1-5	NA	TRBV7-8
CASSDRDREGYTF	TGTGCCAGCAGTGACCGGGACAGAGAGGGCTACACCTTC	TRBD1	TRBJ1-2	few	TRBV6-1
CASSPLGGSYEQYF	TGTGCCAGCAGCCCACTTGGGGGGTCCTACGAGCAGTACTTC	NA	TRBJ2-7	few	TRBV9
CASTRGLEQFF	TGTGCCAGCACTAGGGGGCTAGAGCAGTTCTTC	TRBD1	TRBJ2-1	NA	TRBV27
CASSLAENYEQYF	TGTGCCAGCTCCCTAGCGGAGAACTACGAGCAGTACTTC	TRBD2	TRBJ2-7	NA	TRBV18
CASTTGDYEQYF	TGTGCCAGCACGACAGGGGACTACGAGCAGTACTTC	TRBD1	TRBJ2-7	NA	TRBV28
CASSRDGQDSGNTIYF	TGTGCCAGCAGCCGGGATGGACAGGACTCTGGAAACACCATATATTTT	TRBD1	TRBJ1-3	NA	TRBV4-2
CASSQTRDSNEKLFF	TGTGCCAGCAGCCAGACGCGGGACTCCAATGAAAAACTGTTTTTT	NA	TRBJ1-4	NA	TRBV4-2